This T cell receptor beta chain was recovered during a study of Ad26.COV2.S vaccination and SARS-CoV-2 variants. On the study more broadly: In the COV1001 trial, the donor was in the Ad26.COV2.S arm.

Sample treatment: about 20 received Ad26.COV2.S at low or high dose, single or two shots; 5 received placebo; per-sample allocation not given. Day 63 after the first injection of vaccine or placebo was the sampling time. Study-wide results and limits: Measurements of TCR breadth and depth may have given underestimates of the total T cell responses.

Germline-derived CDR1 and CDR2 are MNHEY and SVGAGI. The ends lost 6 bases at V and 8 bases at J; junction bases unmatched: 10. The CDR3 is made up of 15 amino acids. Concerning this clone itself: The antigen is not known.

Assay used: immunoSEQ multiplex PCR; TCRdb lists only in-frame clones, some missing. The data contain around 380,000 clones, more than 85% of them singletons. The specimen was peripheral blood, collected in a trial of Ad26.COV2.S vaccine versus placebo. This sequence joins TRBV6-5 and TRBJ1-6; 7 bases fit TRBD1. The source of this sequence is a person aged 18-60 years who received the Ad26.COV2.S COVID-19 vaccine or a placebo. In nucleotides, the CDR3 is TGTGCCAGCAGAGTCGGAGGGGGCTCGGATTCACCCCTCCACTTT. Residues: CASRVGGGSDSPLHF.